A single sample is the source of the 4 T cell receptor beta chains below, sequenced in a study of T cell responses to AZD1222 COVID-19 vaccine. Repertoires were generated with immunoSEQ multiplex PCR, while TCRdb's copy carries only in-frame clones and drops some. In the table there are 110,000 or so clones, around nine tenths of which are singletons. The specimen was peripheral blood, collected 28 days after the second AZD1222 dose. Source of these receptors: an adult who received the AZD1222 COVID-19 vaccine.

The CDR3 loop is CASSYGLAGNYEQYF. DNA of the CDR3: TGTGCCAGCAGTTACGGACTAGCGGGGAACTACGAGCAGTACTTC. The chain uses TRBV6-5 and TRBJ2-7, with 12 bases that match TRBD2. Per germline, CDR1 MNHEY and CDR2 SVGAGI. The trim removed 2 bases at V and 3 bases at J, leaving 2 bases unmatched. CDR3 size: 15 residues.

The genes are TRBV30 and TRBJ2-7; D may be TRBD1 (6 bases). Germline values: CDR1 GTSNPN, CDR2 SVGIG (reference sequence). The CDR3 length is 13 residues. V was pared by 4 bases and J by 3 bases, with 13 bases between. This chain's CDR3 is CAWTGVNGYEQYF. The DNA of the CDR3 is TGTGCCTGGACAGGGGTAAATGGCTACGAGCAGTACTTC.

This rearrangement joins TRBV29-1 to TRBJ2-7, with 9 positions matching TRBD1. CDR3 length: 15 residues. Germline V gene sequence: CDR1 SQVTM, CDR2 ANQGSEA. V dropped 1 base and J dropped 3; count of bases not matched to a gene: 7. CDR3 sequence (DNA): TGCAGCGTTGAAGGGGGGACAGGGAGGGACTACGAGCAGTACTTC. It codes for CSVEGGTGRDYEQYF.

In DNA form, the CDR3 reads TGCGCCAGCAATGAGAACGACCACGAGCAGTACTTC. Residues: CASNENDHEQYF. This sequence joins TRBV5-1 and TRBJ2-7; D is uncertain. The V gene lost 6 bases and the J gene lost 5 bases, with 12 bases spanning the gap. This CDR3 has 12 residues. Germline CDR1 is SGHRS and CDR2 is YFSETQ.